The clone carrying this TCR beta chain was seen at least ten times. Its specificity is not known. TCRdb reprocessed the reads with MiXCR, giving one entry per CDR3 protein. Here the sample spans hundreds of thousands of distinct CDR3 sequences, approximately 24% being singletons. The data were taken from a study of T cell repertoires in cytomegalovirus infection. Turning to the study itself: Indicated by public TCR beta signatures were CMV infection and matching HLA type. Whole-study results and caveats: The ex vivo response showed dominance by HLA-C-restricted CMV-specific TCR beta clonotypes. Cumulative frequency of public TCR beta families picked out carriers of CMV plus the relevant HLA.

Sequencing used CD8+ T cells from PBMCs. The TCR was taken from a human donor in good health (CMV status not recorded). Some clones in this sample may be carry-over from other donors' samples.

CDR3 amino acids: CASRVYGTGPTEAFF. CDR3 nucleotides: TGTGCCAGTCGGGTTTACGGGACAGGGCCCACTGAAGCTTTCTTT. The chain joins TRBV6-1 to TRBJ1-1; 9 nucleotides align to TRBD1. J lost 4 bases, V lost 9 bases, and 12 bases had no gene match. The CDR3 loop spans 15 amino acids. The germline gives CDR1 MNHNS, CDR2 SASEGT.